This T cell receptor beta chain was documented in a study of blood T cell repertoires in COVID-19. The overall study: Acute-phase and convalescent COVID-19 samples originated in the United States, Italy and Spain. PBMCs, B-cell-depleted T cells, or T cells provided the cDNA or gDNA that made up the material.

The V and J ends lost 5 bases and 2 bases respectively, with 13 bases between them. CDR1 LNHDA and CDR2 SQIVND come from the germline V gene (reference sequence). CDR3 size: 14 residues. This clone was counted between two and nine times. Measured with immunoSEQ multiplex PCR; TCRdb has only the in-frame clones, and not every one. The repertoire includes 250,000 to 400,000 clones, 80% to 90% of them detected once, and 5.3% sits in the top ten. The study assigned cohorts using participant-reported clinical history. Recovery meant two consecutive negative NP/OP PCR tests, professional clearance, or resolved symptoms.

Sequences were obtained from PBMCs or T cells enriched from blood (not recorded which). The V call is TRBV19, the J call TRBJ2-7; perhaps TRBD2 as D (6 bases). The clonotype was recovered from a woman in her 30s who had recovered from COVID-19. CDR3 sequence reads: CASSPDPGAYEQYF. The CDR3 nucleotides read TGTGCCAGTAGTCCGGACCCGGGAGCCTACGAGCAGTACTTC.